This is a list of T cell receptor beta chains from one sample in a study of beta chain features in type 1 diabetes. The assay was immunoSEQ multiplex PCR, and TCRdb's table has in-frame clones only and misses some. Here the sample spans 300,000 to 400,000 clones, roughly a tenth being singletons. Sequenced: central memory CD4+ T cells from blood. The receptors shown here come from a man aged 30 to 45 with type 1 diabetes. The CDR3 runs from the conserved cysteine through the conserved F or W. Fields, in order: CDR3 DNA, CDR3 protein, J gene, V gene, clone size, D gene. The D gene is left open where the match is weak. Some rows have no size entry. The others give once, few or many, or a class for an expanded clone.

TGTGCCTGGAGGGCGGACAGGGATTATGGCTACACCTTC | CAWRADRDYGYTF | TRBJ1-2 | TRBV30 | few | TRBD1
TGTGCCAGCAGTTCACAGGCGGGGGAGCTGTTTTTT | CASSSQAGELFF | TRBJ2-2 | TRBV27 | many | -
TGCAGTGCTAGCGAGACGGACATTCAGTACTTC | CSASETDIQYF | TRBJ2-4 | TRBV20-1 | - | -
TGTGCCAGCAGTGTCGAAAGGGACGAGCAGTACTTC | CASSVERDEQYF | TRBJ2-7 | TRBV2 | - | -
TGTGCCAGCATGGGGCGAAACACCGGGGAGCTGTTTTTT | CASMGRNTGELFF | TRBJ2-2 | TRBV27 | few | -
TGTGCCAGCAGTTCCCCGACAGTGACTGCCTACGAGCAGTACTTC | CASSSPTVTAYEQYF | TRBJ2-7 | TRBV28 | many | -
TGTGCCAGCAGCCCCCAGGGGCGCGGGGGCTACACCTTC | CASSPQGRGGYTF | TRBJ1-2 | TRBV7-9 | few | -
TGCAGCGTTGAGGCCGGGGAGCTGTTTTTT | CSVEAGELFF | TRBJ2-2 | TRBV29-1 | - | -
TGCGCCAGCAGTGAGTCCCAGCGGGGGGGTAATGAGCAGTTCTTC | CASSESQRGGNEQFF | TRBJ2-1 | TRBV10-1 | few | TRBD2
TGTGCCAGCAGTAACCGACCCGACGGGTACTACGAGCAGTACTTC | CASSNRPDGYYEQYF | TRBJ2-7 | TRBV6-5 | - | -
TGTGCCAGCAACCTGGACGGGGACGGGCCCCAGCATTTT | CASNLDGDGPQHF | TRBJ1-5 | TRBV9 | - | -
TGTGCCAGCAGCCCGCGCCCCGGGGAGCTGTTTTTT | CASSPRPGELFF | TRBJ2-2 | TRBV7-8 | few | -
TGTGCCAGCAGCTTAGGGCCAGGTGGGCTAGCGGGGTCCACAGATACGCAGTATTTT | CASSLGPGGLAGSTDTQYF | TRBJ2-3 | TRBV7-2 | - | TRBD2
TGTGCCAGCAGCCTGCGGACAGGCACCGAGCAGTACTTC | CASSLRTGTEQYF | TRBJ2-7 | TRBV13 | - | TRBD1